The next 8 T cell receptor beta chains were all read from a single sample in a study of cytomegalovirus exposure and HLA in healthy donors (TCRdb year 2017). Library creation used the immunoSEQ multiplex PCR assay. For the multiplex PCR, a mixture combining 60 forward primers for TCR Vbeta segments and 13 reverse primers for TCR Jbeta segments was used. This is the immuneACCESS table as TCRdb keeps it, with only in-frame sequences that have V and J called. A part of the clones is gone; compared with another copy, unresolved V genes explain less than half, and the rest is unexplained. This sample gives over 150,000 clones in total; around 83% of them show up just once. 6.5% of the sample is held by the ten biggest clonotypes. The specimen sequenced was PBMCs. Receptor source: a woman aged 45-65 years in good health and CMV-seropositive.

This clone came up a few times. The chain couples TRBV18 to TRBJ2-7, with D perhaps matching TRBD2 (6 bases). The CDR3 is 15 amino acids. CDR1 KGHSH and CDR2 LQKENI come from the germline V gene. V was clipped by 3 bases and J by 6 bases, with 18 bases between them. CDR3 DNA: TGTGCCAGCTCACCCCGGCAGGGAGGAGACGGCGAGCAGTACTTC. Residues: CASSPRQGGDGEQYF.

V is TRBV27 and J is TRBJ2-7; 7 bases fit TRBD1. This CDR3 contains 16 residues. Trimming at V came to 5 bases and at J to 9 bases, leaving 19 bases not matched to a gene. The germline CDR1 and CDR2 sequences are MNHEY and SMNVEV (reference sequence). The CDR3 DNA sequence: TGTGCCAGCAGTCCACACAGGACCTTAGAAGGGGGCGTGCAGTACTTC. This encodes CASSPHRTLEGGVQYF.

This rearrangement joins TRBV4-1 to TRBJ2-4; TRBD1 aligns across 8 bases. Trimming removed 1 base from V and 8 bases from J; junction bases left unmatched: 7. The CDR3 contains 15 residues. The germline CDR1 and CDR2 sequences are MGHRA and YSYEKL. Here the CDR3 reads CASSQVQTGVHIQYF. The CDR3 region has the DNA TGCGCCAGCAGCCAAGTTCAGACAGGGGTTCACATTCAGTACTTC.

V is TRBV25-1 and J is TRBJ2-6; D is perhaps TRBD1 (6 bases). CDR1 MGHDK and CDR2 SYGVNS come from the germline V gene. The CDR3 spans 15 residues. Trimming removed 4 bases from V and 3 bases from J, with 10 bases in between. Written as DNA, the CDR3 is TGTGCCAGCAGTGCCCCAGGGGTTGGGGCCAACGTCCTGACTTTC. Amino acid sequence: CASSAPGVGANVLTF.

V is TRBV19 and J is TRBJ2-3; D might be TRBD1 (5 bases). V lost 4 bases and J 4 bases, leaving 15 bases between the germline ends. This CDR3 region has 15 residues. CDR1 LNHDA and CDR2 SQIVND come from the germline V gene (reference sequence). Here the CDR3 reads CASSTPGLGPDTQYF. CDR3 DNA: TGTGCCAGTAGTACCCCGGGCCTGGGGCCAGATACGCAGTATTTT.

The chain is built from TRBV18 and TRBJ2-3; D not certain. This CDR3 is built from 12 residues. V was clipped by 6 bases and J by 4 bases, with 8 bases between them. CDR1 and CDR2 (germline): KGHSH, LQKENI. The CDR3 DNA follows: TGTGCCAGCTCCTCGGCGGCAGATACGCAGTATTTT. Translated, it gives CASSSAADTQYF.

The chain carries TRBV19 and TRBJ1-3; unclear D gene. Germline CDR1 and CDR2: LNHDA and SQIVND (reference sequence). The CDR3 has 13 amino acids. The germline V and J ends were trimmed by 6 bases and 9 bases, with 15 bases remaining between them. In DNA form, the CDR3 reads TGTGCCAGTAGATTACTTGGTGTTGGCACCATATATTTT. Translation gives CASRLLGVGTIYF.

This chain connects TRBV10-3 to TRBJ1-6; D possibly corresponds to TRBD1 (5 bases). Trimming cost V 2 bases and J 5 bases, with 10 bases left between them. This CDR3 is built from 15 residues. CDR1 and CDR2 (germline): ENHRY, SYGVKD. The CDR3, as DNA: TGTGCCATCAGTGAGGGGGGGATCAATAATTCACCCCTCCACTTT. Translation: CAISEGGINNSPLHF.